This paragraph reports one TCR beta chain. CDR3 length: 20 amino acids. Germline assignment: CDR1 SGHNT and CDR2 YENEEA. V was shortened by 2 bases and J by 0 bases, with 23 bases between the two germline ends. The data were obtained in a study of blood T cell repertoires in COVID-19. For the study at large: Acute and convalescent COVID-19 samples came from the United States, Italy and Spain. T cells, B-cell-depleted T cells, or PBMCs provided the cDNA or gDNA that served as material.

The Seattle site enrolled patients during active infection and followed them longitudinally. In the original analysis: Reference gene primers were amplified, and this amplification served to estimate nucleated cell counts. Generated by immunoSEQ multiplex PCR, the TCRdb table keeps only in-frame clones and is missing some. D and trimming were read from the DNA, whereas the V and J calls and clone size are those reported in that table. The sample contains over 150,000 clones, approximately 85% of which appear only once. V is TRBV11-3 and J is TRBJ1-3; tentative D call: TRBD1 (6 bases). The receptor was isolated from an older man with COVID-19, enrolled during active disease. The sequencing input was peripheral blood. CDR3 residues: CASSLSSTGITPSSGNTIYF. The CDR3, as DNA: TGTGCCAGCAGCTTATCTTCCACAGGGATTACTCCTAGCTCTGGAAACACCATATATTTT. The complete variable domain, with remaining parts taken from reference TRBV11-3 and TRBJ1-3, reads EAGVVQSPRYKIIEKKQPVAFWCNPISGHNTLYWYLQNLGQGPELLIRYENEEAVDDSQLPKDRFSAERLKGVDSTLKIQPAELGDSAVYLCASSLSSTGITPSSGNTIYFGEGSWLTVV.